The entry that follows covers one T cell receptor (beta chain) sequence. Looked up from germline, CDR1 is LGHDT and CDR2 is YNNKEL (reference sequence). V lost 3 bases, J lost 3 bases, and 9 bases lay in between. This CDR3 comprises 13 residues. The entry originates in a study of blood T cell repertoires in COVID-19. Across the study: Both acute and convalescent COVID-19 samples were obtained from the United States, Italy and Spain. T cells, B-cell-depleted T cells, or PBMCs supplied cDNA or gDNA.

Per the study methods: Amplification of reference gene primers was used by the study to estimate nucleated cell counts. Sequencing used immunoSEQ multiplex PCR; TCRdb keeps in-frame clones, though not all of them. V and J calls and clone size come straight from that table; D and trimming were deduced from the DNA. The table records roughly 60,000 clones, around 79% of them present only once. The sequenced sample consisted of peripheral blood. The chain recombines TRBV3-1 (or the pseudogene TRBV3-2) with TRBJ2-7, with D unresolved. The clonotype was recovered from a human donor in a cohort sampled during active COVID-19. The CDR3 reads CASSHSPGYEQYF. CDR3 bases: TGTGCCAGCAGCCACTCACCGGGCTACGAGCAGTACTTC.